The 28 T cell receptor beta chains below come from one sample, sequenced in a study of Graves' ophthalmopathy and Graves' hyperthyroidism. Amplification from RNA transcripts yielded the TCR beta CDR3 regions. Second-round multiplex PCR came after a first-round RT-PCR that employed HTBI primers. TCRdb re-derived calls from the multiplex PCR reads in MiXCR, one entry per CDR3 protein. The data show more than 300,000 distinct CDR3 sequences, 15% seen once. Sequenced material: peripheral blood. The receptors were gathered from a woman under 30 with stable Graves' hyperthyroidism.

This clonotype was observed many times. The chain couples TRBV7-2 to TRBJ2-2, with 7 bases identical to TRBD2. J lost 0 bases, V lost 5 bases, and 3 bases had no gene match. In germline, CDR1 is SGHTA, CDR2 FQGNSA. This CDR3 has 15 residues. The CDR3 sequence: CASSPGGANTGELFF. CDR3 sequence (DNA): TGTGCCAGCAGCCCTGGGGGGGCGAACACCGGGGAGCTGTTTTTT.

This clonotype was detected ten times or more. V gene TRBV12-3 or TRBV12-4 combines with J gene TRBJ2-7; tentatively, D is TRBD2 (7 bases). V was trimmed by 6 bases and J by 1 base, leaving 13 bases between them. CDR3 length: 14 residues. The chain's CDR3 is CASSAGGRSYEQYF. The CDR3 nucleotides read TGTGCCAGCAGCGCCGGGGGGCGTTCCTACGAGCAGTACTTC.

The sample holds many counts of this clonotype. The V and J genes are TRBV7-2 and TRBJ2-7; D unresolved. Germline V CDR1 and CDR2: SGHTA, FQGNSA. The CDR3 totals 13 residues. Trimming removed 2 bases at V and 2 bases at J, with 7 bases between. CDR3 region: CASSLYQTYEQYF. CDR3 nucleotides: TGTGCCAGCAGCTTATACCAAACCTACGAGCAGTACTTC. Combining the CDR3 with reference TRBV7-2 and TRBJ2-7 gives the whole variable domain GAGVSQSPSNKVTEKGKDVELRCDPISGHTALYWYRQSLGQGLEFLIYFQGNSAPDKSGLPSDRFSAERTGGSVSTLTIQRTQQEDSAVYLCASSLYQTYEQYFGPGTRLTVT.

This clonotype was detected many times. This chain uses TRBV12-3 or TRBV12-4 with TRBJ2-2; 7 bases are shared with TRBD2. This CDR3 has 14 amino acids. Germline trimming cut 5 bases from V and 6 bases from J; bases unmatched to any gene: 6. Written as DNA, the CDR3 is TGTGCCAGCAGTGAGCGGGGTGGTGCCGGGGAGCTGTTTTTT. It codes for CASSERGGAGELFF.

This chain connects TRBV20-1 to TRBJ2-5, with TRBD1 matching over 9 bases. Germline-derived CDR1 and CDR2 are DFQATT and SNEGSKA (reference sequence). This CDR3 is 18 amino acids long. V shed 7 bases and J 1 base; nucleotides not matched to a gene: 19. CDR3 in DNA: TGCAGTGTCCATACACCGGGACAGGGAATCAGGGTCCAAGAGACCCAGTACTTC. Translation: CSVHTPGQGIRVQETQYF.

This clonotype came up many times. J is TRBJ2-7 and V is TRBV6-2 or TRBV6-3; 10 bases fit TRBD1. Unmatched junction bases numbered 11, after V lost 1 base and J lost 2 bases. CDR1 and CDR2 (germline): MNHEY, SVGEGT. The CDR3 runs 18 residues. CDR3 nucleotides: TGTGCCAGCAGTTACTTTTCGACAGGGGGCCTACAGACCTACGAGCAGTACTTC. As protein: CASSYFSTGGLQTYEQYF.

V gene TRBV5-1 combines with J gene TRBJ2-7; 9 nucleotides agree with TRBD2. Per the germline V gene, CDR1 is SGHRS and CDR2 is YFSETQ. There are 16 residues in the CDR3. CDR3 in DNA: TGCGCCAGCAGCGCCCGACTAGCGGTGAGCTCCTACGAGCAGAACGTC. Its protein is CASSARLAVSSYEQNV.

The sample holds many counts of this clonotype. The chain joins TRBV19 to TRBJ2-5, with 10 bases aligning to TRBD2. CDR1 and CDR2 (germline): LNHDA, SQIVND (reference sequence). The CDR3 runs 14 residues. Germline trimming cut 6 bases from V and 5 bases from J; bases unmatched to any gene: 6. This chain's CDR3 is CASRPKRGGETQYF. CDR3 DNA sequence: TGTGCCAGTAGACCTAAGCGGGGGGGCGAGACCCAGTACTTC.

This clonotype was observed at least ten times. The chain carries TRBV6-1 and TRBJ1-1, with D possibly TRBD1 on 5 matching bases. The CDR3 extends over 14 amino acids. Trimming shortened V by 7 bases and J by 2 bases, and 14 bases separated the two germline ends. Germline lookup yields CDR1 MNHNS and CDR2 SASEGT. Written as DNA, the CDR3 is TGTGCCAGCATTGACAACAGGTACAACACTGAAGCTTTCTTT. Amino acids: CASIDNRYNTEAFF.

The sample holds many counts of this clonotype. The V and J genes are TRBV7-9 and TRBJ1-6, with 8 nucleotides matching TRBD1. Germline values: CDR1 SEHNR, CDR2 FQNEAQ (reference sequence). V shed 5 bases and J 14 bases; nucleotides not matched to a gene: 8. This CDR3 spans 13 amino acids. CDR3 DNA sequence: TGTGCCAGCAGCCCGGGACAGGTCGCAGCCCTCCACTTT. Translated, it gives CASSPGQVAALHF.

This clonotype was counted at least ten times. This chain connects TRBV27 to TRBJ1-2; 8 bases agree with TRBD1. V trimming: 6 bases; J trimming: 8 bases; junction bases outside the gene matches: 8. CDR3 size: 13 residues. Germline V lookup: CDR1 MNHEY, CDR2 SMNVEV (reference sequence). This CDR3 reads CASRGTGGRGYTF. CDR3 DNA: TGTGCCAGCAGGGGGACAGGTGGGAGGGGCTACACCTTC.

This clonotype was seen at least ten times. The gene calls are TRBV29-1 and TRBJ2-5, with TRBD1 matching 11 bases. The CDR3 is 15 residues long. The J segment lost 5 bases and the V segment lost 6 bases, leaving 11 bases of the junction unmatched. In germline, CDR1 is SQVTM, CDR2 ANQGSEA. The CDR3 sequence is CSVEPDRGRAETQYF. In nucleotides, the CDR3 is TGCAGCGTCGAACCGGACAGGGGGCGAGCGGAGACCCAGTACTTC. Full variable domain (outside the CDR3, taken from reference TRBV29-1 and TRBJ2-5): SAVISQKPSRDICQRGTSLTIQCQVDSQVTMMFWYRQQPGQSLTLIATANQGSEATYESGFVIDKFPISRPNLTFSTLTVSNMSPEDSSIYLCSVEPDRGRAETQYFGPGTRLLVL.

This clonotype was detected ten times or more. This chain connects TRBV4-2 to TRBJ1-5, with D possibly matching TRBD1 (6 bases). V was cut by 0 bases and J by 6 bases, with 15 bases left in between. Germline V gives CDR1 LGHNA, CDR2 YNFKEQ. The CDR3 length is 16 residues. The CDR3 region is CASSQDWRQAGQPQHF. The CDR3 nucleotides are TGTGCCAGCAGCCAAGATTGGAGACAGGCGGGTCAGCCCCAGCATTTT.

This clonotype was detected many times. The CDR3 region is CASSAAGRLYEQYF. The CDR3 DNA sequence: TGCGCCAGCAGTGCAGCCGGTAGGCTATACGAGCAGTACTTC. The V and J genes are TRBV10-1 and TRBJ2-7; D is unclear. Germline-derived CDR1 and CDR2 are WNHNN and SYGVQD (reference sequence). Trimming took off 4 bases at V and 4 bases at J, with 14 bases between the two ends. This CDR3 comprises 14 residues.

This clonotype was picked up a small number of times. The V and J genes are TRBV7-3 and TRBJ2-7; D unclear. V dropped 6 bases and J dropped 2 bases, with 11 bases sitting between them. The length of the CDR3 is 13 residues. Germline values: CDR1 SGHTA, CDR2 FQGTGA. CDR3 sequence reads: CASSPGPPYEQYF. CDR3 DNA sequence: TGTGCCAGCAGTCCTGGTCCCCCCTACGAGCAGTACTTC. The complete variable domain, with remaining parts taken from reference TRBV7-3 and TRBJ2-7, reads GAGVSQTPSNKVTEKGKYVELRCDPISGHTALYWYRQSLGQGPEFLIYFQGTGAADDSGLPNDRFFAVRPEGSVSTLKIQRTERGDSAVYLCASSPGPPYEQYFGPGTRLTVT.

This clonotype appeared many times. The CDR3 DNA reads TGTGCCATCAGGGGGACAGGGAGCTCCTACGAGCAGTACTTC. Protein: CAIRGTGSSYEQYF. The rearrangement uses TRBV10-3 and TRBJ2-7; 9 bases agree with TRBD1. CDR3 length: 14 amino acids. Germline CDR1 and CDR2: ENHRY and SYGVKD. Unmatched junction bases numbered 3, after V lost 6 bases and J lost 0 bases.

Only a few counts were recorded for this clonotype. V is TRBV4-1 and J is TRBJ2-6; the D is unclear. Germline V CDR1 and CDR2: MGHRA, YSYEKL. The CDR3 covers 14 residues. V lost 8 bases and J lost 2, with 10 bases in between. For the CDR3, the DNA is TGCGCCAGCCAGCCCCCCACTGGGGCCAACGTCCTGACTTTC. Translation gives CASQPPTGANVLTF.

This clonotype was counted ten times or more. The V call is TRBV5-6, the J call TRBJ2-5; maybe TRBD2 (6 bases). The germline gives CDR1 SGHDT, CDR2 YYEEEE. This CDR3 contains 15 residues. V lost 4 bases and J lost 2, with 15 bases in between. The CDR3 nucleotides are TGTGCCAGCAGCCCACTCGGGACTTATCAAGAGACCCAGTACTTC. Its protein is CASSPLGTYQETQYF.

The gene calls are TRBV11-2 and TRBJ2-2, with 10 bases identical to TRBD1. Germline-derived CDR1 and CDR2 are SGHAT and FQNNGV. After removal of 4 bases from V and 7 bases from J, the junction contained 3 bases not matched to a gene. CDR3 size: 14 residues. The CDR3 DNA sequence: TGTGCCAGCAGCTCGGGACAGGGGCGCGGGGAGCTGTTTTTT. It translates to CASSSGQGRGELFF.

The chain carries TRBV7-2 and TRBJ1-1, with D uncertain. The germline CDR1 and CDR2 sequences are SGHTA and FQGNSA. The CDR3 loop spans 13 amino acids. The V end lost 1 base, the J end lost 7 bases, and 10 bases lay between the germline ends. CDR3 amino acids: CASSLVLGREAFF. CDR3 nucleotide sequence: TGTGCCAGCAGCTTAGTGCTCGGGCGTGAAGCTTTCTTT.

This clonotype appeared many times. The genes are TRBV20-1 and TRBJ1-5; D not resolved. Germline loops: CDR1 DFQATT, CDR2 SNEGSKA (reference sequence). The V end was cut by 0 bases, the J end by 2 bases, with 11 bases between. The CDR3 contains 15 residues. In nucleotides, the CDR3 is TGCAGTGCTAGAGATCTTACGGGAGGCAATCAGCCCCAGCATTTT. Translated, it gives CSARDLTGGNQPQHF.

The sample holds a few counts of this clonotype. This may come from a read error, since a much larger clone is one base off. The chain joins TRBV5-5 to TRBJ1-1, with TRBD2 matching 9 bases. The DNA end lines up better with TRBJ2-1; the J call may be wrong. The CDR3 is 15 amino acids. CDR1 is SGHKS and CDR2 is YYEKEE in the germline V gene (reference sequence). CDR3 in amino acids: CASSIRLADIYEQFF. Here the CDR3 DNA reads TGCGCCAGCAGCATTAGACTAGCGGACATCTACGAGCAGTTCTTC.

This clonotype was detected many times. The junction departs from the called germline gene at one end, perhaps through a read error. This rearrangement joins TRBV7-8 to TRBJ1-5; possible D gene TRBD1, 5 bases. The germline CDR1 and CDR2 sequences are SGHVS and FQNEAQ. CDR3 length: 14 residues. The CDR3: CASSLGTGVQPQHF. CDR3 nucleotide sequence: TGTGCCAGCAGTTTAGGTACAGGAGTACAGCCCCAGCATTTT.

This clonotype showed up many times. Germline and junction disagree at one end, which may indicate a read error. The V call is TRBV7-2, the J call TRBJ2-5; 10 bases fit TRBD2. This CDR3 has 14 amino acids. The germline V gene has CDR1 SGHTA and CDR2 FQGNSA. The CDR3 nucleotides read TGTGCCAGCAGCATAGCGGGGGGCCAAGAGACCCAGTACTTC. This gives the protein CASSIAGGQETQYF.

Remarks on this clonotype: Given the absence of the conserved phenylalanine or tryptophan at the CDR3 end, a read error is likely. The chain combines TRBV6-1 with TRBJ2-7; 9 positions agree with TRBD1. The CDR3 covers 15 residues. Germline values: CDR1 MNHNS, CDR2 SASEGT. The trim removed 5 bases at V and 3 bases at J, leaving 8 bases unmatched. CDR3 loop: CASSPTPGQGYEQYY. The CDR3 bases are TGTGCCAGCAGTCCCACGCCGGGACAGGGCTACGAGCAGTACTAC.

Only a few counts were recorded for this clonotype. V and J are TRBV5-1 and TRBJ1-5; TRBD1 agrees at 8 bases. The CDR3 runs to 19 residues. The germline V gene encodes CDR1 SGHRS and CDR2 YFSETQ. The trim removed 4 bases at V and 1 base at J, leaving 16 bases unmatched. The CDR3: CASSPGPGQATLSNQPQHF. The CDR3 nucleotides are TGCGCCAGCAGCCCGGGGCCGGGACAGGCTACCCTGAGCAATCAGCCCCAGCATTTT.

This clonotype was picked up many times. The V gene is TRBV6-5, the J gene TRBJ1-5, with 8 bases fitting TRBD1. V shed 4 bases, J shed 4 bases, and the junction held 9 bases outside the gene matches. The CDR3 sequence is 16 residues long. Germline CDR1 reads MNHEY; CDR2 reads SVGAGI. The CDR3 reads CASSFPIGQGNQPQHF. In DNA form, the CDR3 reads TGTGCCAGCAGTTTTCCTATAGGACAGGGTAATCAGCCCCAGCATTTT.

This clonotype was counted ten times or more. This rearrangement joins TRBV6-1 to TRBJ2-7; possibly TRBD2 for D (6 bases). Trimming took 6 bases from V and 2 from J, leaving 11 bases between them. CDR3 size: 13 residues. The V gene's germline CDR1 is MNHNS and CDR2 SASEGT. The CDR3 sequence is CASSRGSPYEQYF. CDR3 bases: TGTGCCAGCAGCCGGGGGTCGCCCTACGAGCAGTACTTC.